This is a list of T cell receptor beta chains from one sample in a study of blood T cell repertoires in COVID-19. Measured with immunoSEQ multiplex PCR; TCRdb has only the in-frame clones, and not every one. This table has approximately 210,000 clones, 80% to 85% appearing once. Sequenced: peripheral blood. Receptors originate from a human donor in a cohort sampled during active COVID-19. The CDR3 runs from the conserved cysteine through the conserved F or W. A D gene is named only where the DNA matches it firmly. Clone size appears in some rows only: once, few, many, or a class for an expanded clone.

abundance: NA; d_gene: TRBD2; v_gene: TRBV5-6; j_gene: TRBJ2-2; CDR3aa: CASSPRDYNTGELFF; CDR3nt: TGTGCCAGCAGCCCCCGGGACTACAACACCGGGGAGCTGTTTTTT
abundance: NA; d_gene: NA; v_gene: TRBV5-1; j_gene: TRBJ2-4; CDR3aa: CASSHILAGGNIQYF; CDR3nt: TGCGCCAGCAGCCATATTCTGGCGGGCGGGAACATTCAGTACTTC
abundance: NA; d_gene: TRBD1; v_gene: TRBV5-1; j_gene: TRBJ2-5; CDR3aa: CASSPTSGTGVETQYF; CDR3nt: TGCGCCAGCAGCCCAACATCCGGGACAGGGGTGGAGACCCAGTACTTC
abundance: NA; d_gene: NA; v_gene: TRBV15; j_gene: TRBJ2-7; CDR3aa: CATSRVTGSYEQYF; CDR3nt: TGTGCCACCAGCAGAGTGACAGGTTCCTACGAGCAGTACTTC
abundance: once; d_gene: NA; v_gene: TRBV2; j_gene: TRBJ1-5; CDR3aa: CASRAGLRNQPQHF; CDR3nt: TGTGCCAGCAGGGCCGGGTTAAGGAATCAGCCCCAGCATTTT
abundance: NA; d_gene: TRBD1; v_gene: TRBV27; j_gene: TRBJ1-2; CDR3aa: CASSLGQGSGYTF; CDR3nt: TGTGCCAGCAGCCTGGGACAGGGTAGCGGCTACACCTTC
abundance: NA; d_gene: TRBD1; v_gene: TRBV12-3/TRBV12-4; j_gene: TRBJ1-5; CDR3aa: CASRLTGNQPQHF; CDR3nt: TGTGCCAGCAGACTGACAGGGAATCAGCCCCAGCATTTT
abundance: once; d_gene: TRBD2; v_gene: TRBV2; j_gene: TRBJ2-7; CDR3aa: CASKRLTSGSFDEQYF; CDR3nt: TGTGCCAGCAAACGACTGACTAGCGGGAGCTTCGACGAGCAGTACTTC
abundance: few; d_gene: NA; v_gene: TRBV4-1; j_gene: TRBJ1-5; CDR3aa: CASSQQGFSQPQHF; CDR3nt: TGCGCCAGCAGCCAACAGGGGTTCAGTCAGCCCCAGCATTTT
abundance: few; d_gene: NA; v_gene: TRBV19; j_gene: TRBJ1-5; CDR3aa: CASRSRLGNQPQHF; CDR3nt: TGTGCCAGTAGAAGTAGATTGGGCAATCAGCCCCAGCATTTT
abundance: NA; d_gene: NA; v_gene: TRBV29-1; j_gene: TRBJ1-3; CDR3aa: CSVRPGSGNTIYF; CDR3nt: TGCAGCGTTCGGCCGGGCTCTGGAAACACCATATATTTT
abundance: NA; d_gene: TRBD2; v_gene: TRBV3-1/TRBV3-2; j_gene: TRBJ2-1; CDR3aa: CASSLAGVSYNEQFF; CDR3nt: TGTGCCAGCAGCCTAGCGGGAGTCTCCTACAATGAGCAGTTCTTC
abundance: NA; d_gene: NA; v_gene: TRBV13; j_gene: TRBJ1-1; CDR3aa: CASSPSGKSTEAFF; CDR3nt: TGTGCCAGCAGCCCCTCGGGAAAGAGCACTGAAGCTTTCTTT
abundance: NA; d_gene: NA; v_gene: TRBV29-1; j_gene: TRBJ2-2; CDR3aa: CSVEPTNGELFF; CDR3nt: TGCAGCGTTGAACCGACAAACGGGGAGCTGTTTTTT
abundance: NA; d_gene: TRBD2; v_gene: TRBV30; j_gene: TRBJ2-5; CDR3aa: CAWSIPTSGRGGTQYF; CDR3nt: TGTGCCTGGAGTATCCCGACTAGCGGGAGGGGGGGGACCCAGTACTTC
abundance: NA; d_gene: TRBD1; v_gene: TRBV6-5; j_gene: TRBJ1-6; CDR3aa: CASRDRANYNSPLHF; CDR3nt: TGTGCCAGCAGGGACAGGGCTAACTATAATTCACCCCTCCACTTT
abundance: NA; d_gene: TRBD2; v_gene: TRBV19; j_gene: TRBJ2-3; CDR3aa: CASSIVLAGTDTQYF; CDR3nt: TGTGCCAGTAGTATAGTACTAGCGGGAACAGATACGCAGTATTTT
abundance: once; d_gene: TRBD2; v_gene: TRBV5-3; j_gene: TRBJ2-5; CDR3aa: CARSSGLAGAMGETQYF; CDR3nt: TGTGCCAGAAGCTCGGGACTAGCGGGGGCCATGGGGGAGACCCAGTACTTC
abundance: NA; d_gene: NA; v_gene: TRBV21-1; j_gene: TRBJ2-7; CDR3aa: CASSISESYEQYF; CDR3nt: TGTGCCAGCAGCATAAGCGAGTCCTACGAGCAGTACTTC
abundance: NA; d_gene: NA; v_gene: TRBV5-1; j_gene: TRBJ1-2; CDR3aa: CASSLTAPNYGYTF; CDR3nt: TGCGCCAGCAGCTTGACAGCTCCCAACTATGGCTACACCTTC
abundance: NA; d_gene: NA; v_gene: TRBV27; j_gene: TRBJ2-5; CDR3aa: CASSLSRPAAAYRTQYF; CDR3nt: TGTGCCAGCAGTTTATCCCGCCCAGCGGCCGCGTATAGGACCCAGTACTTC
abundance: NA; d_gene: NA; v_gene: TRBV10-2; j_gene: TRBJ1-2; CDR3aa: CASSESGVGGHYGYTF; CDR3nt: TGCGCCAGCAGTGAGTCAGGTGTCGGAGGGCACTATGGCTACACCTTC
abundance: NA; d_gene: TRBD2; v_gene: TRBV18; j_gene: TRBJ2-1; CDR3aa: CASSPPNSGRSIHEQFF; CDR3nt: TGTGCCAGCTCACCACCCAACTCCGGGAGGTCTATCCATGAGCAGTTCTTC
abundance: NA; d_gene: TRBD1; v_gene: TRBV5-1; j_gene: TRBJ1-1; CDR3aa: CASREEGQWNTEAFF; CDR3nt: TGCGCCAGCAGGGAGGAGGGACAGTGGAATACTGAAGCTTTCTTT
abundance: NA; d_gene: TRBD2; v_gene: TRBV11-2; j_gene: TRBJ2-2; CDR3aa: CASSLVAGAGELFF; CDR3nt: TGTGCCAGCAGCTTAGTCGCGGGGGCCGGGGAGCTGTTTTTT
abundance: NA; d_gene: NA; v_gene: TRBV4-1; j_gene: TRBJ1-1; CDR3aa: CASSQDSGGVNTEAFF; CDR3nt: TGCGCCAGCAGCCAAGATTCCGGGGGAGTGAACACTGAAGCTTTCTTT
abundance: NA; d_gene: TRBD1; v_gene: TRBV7-6; j_gene: TRBJ2-3; CDR3aa: CASSPSGDRGAQYF; CDR3nt: TGTGCCAGCAGCCCTTCCGGGGACAGGGGTGCGCAGTATTTT
abundance: NA; d_gene: NA; v_gene: TRBV7-2; j_gene: TRBJ1-6; CDR3aa: CASNSRSGSGISPLHF; CDR3nt: TGTGCCAGCAATTCAAGGTCCGGTTCGGGTATTTCACCCCTCCACTTT
abundance: NA; d_gene: NA; v_gene: TRBV5-4; j_gene: TRBJ2-7; CDR3aa: CASSLAGSPHGEQYF; CDR3nt: TGTGCCAGCAGCTTGGCTGGTAGCCCGCACGGCGAGCAGTACTTC
abundance: NA; d_gene: TRBD2; v_gene: TRBV5-5; j_gene: TRBJ2-1; CDR3aa: CASSIQAGGNWNEQFF; CDR3nt: TGTGCCAGCAGCATACAAGCGGGGGGCAACTGGAATGAGCAGTTCTTC
abundance: NA; d_gene: TRBD2; v_gene: TRBV7-2; j_gene: TRBJ2-5; CDR3aa: CASSLEGSGSMETQYF; CDR3nt: TGTGCCAGCAGCTTAGAAGGTAGCGGGAGTATGGAGACCCAGTACTTC
abundance: NA; d_gene: NA; v_gene: TRBV27; j_gene: TRBJ2-3; CDR3aa: CASLIRGGATDTQYF; CDR3nt: TGTGCCAGCCTAATCCGAGGGGGGGCCACAGATACGCAGTATTTT
abundance: NA; d_gene: TRBD2; v_gene: TRBV27; j_gene: TRBJ2-1; CDR3aa: CASSLAGTIYNEQFF; CDR3nt: TGTGCCAGCAGTTTGGCAGGGACTATTTACAATGAGCAGTTCTTC
abundance: NA; d_gene: TRBD1; v_gene: TRBV7-2; j_gene: TRBJ2-1; CDR3aa: CASSLRPFTGESYNEQFF; CDR3nt: TGTGCCAGCAGCTTACGCCCTTTTACAGGGGAAAGTTACAATGAGCAGTTCTTC
abundance: NA; d_gene: TRBD2; v_gene: TRBV6-2/TRBV6-3; j_gene: TRBJ2-5; CDR3aa: CASSPPGGTQYF; CDR3nt: TGTGCCAGCAGCCCTCCGGGGGGGACCCAGTACTTC
abundance: NA; d_gene: NA; v_gene: TRBV12-5; j_gene: TRBJ1-6; CDR3aa: CASGRGETPLHF; CDR3nt: TGTGCTAGTGGGCGGGGGGAGACACCCCTCCACTTT
abundance: NA; d_gene: NA; v_gene: TRBV12-3/TRBV12-4; j_gene: TRBJ2-3; CDR3aa: CASTLKDTQYF; CDR3nt: TGTGCCAGCACCCTAAAGGATACGCAGTATTTT
abundance: NA; d_gene: NA; v_gene: TRBV27; j_gene: TRBJ1-4; CDR3aa: CASSRGLNEKLFF; CDR3nt: TGTGCCAGCAGCCGCGGACTGAACGAAAAACTGTTTTTT
abundance: NA; d_gene: TRBD1; v_gene: TRBV30; j_gene: TRBJ2-7; CDR3aa: CAWGPSGGSYEQYF; CDR3nt: TGTGCCTGGGGCCCCTCAGGGGGCTCCTACGAGCAGTACTTC
abundance: NA; d_gene: TRBD2; v_gene: TRBV28; j_gene: TRBJ2-2; CDR3aa: CASILSSGTGGGELFF; CDR3nt: TGTGCCAGCATCCTATCGAGCGGGACCGGCGGCGGGGAGCTGTTTTTT
abundance: NA; d_gene: TRBD2; v_gene: TRBV10-1; j_gene: TRBJ2-5; CDR3aa: CASSDPTSGGSMETQYF; CDR3nt: TGCGCCAGCAGTGACCCGACTAGCGGGGGGTCCATGGAGACCCAGTACTTC
abundance: NA; d_gene: NA; v_gene: TRBV24-1; j_gene: TRBJ1-5; CDR3aa: CATSQGGNFNQPQHF; CDR3nt: TGTGCCACCAGTCAGGGCGGGAATTTCAATCAGCCCCAGCATTTT
abundance: NA; d_gene: TRBD1; v_gene: TRBV3-1/TRBV3-2; j_gene: TRBJ1-1; CDR3aa: CASSQGDSRREAFF; CDR3nt: TGTGCCAGCAGCCAAGGGGACAGCAGGAGAGAAGCTTTCTTT
abundance: NA; d_gene: NA; v_gene: TRBV7-2; j_gene: TRBJ2-7; CDR3aa: CASAREMPYEQYF; CDR3nt: TGTGCCAGCGCCCGGGAGATGCCCTACGAGCAGTACTTC
abundance: NA; d_gene: TRBD2; v_gene: TRBV4-1; j_gene: TRBJ2-2; CDR3aa: CASSHTGTSGRRDTGELFF; CDR3nt: TGCGCCAGCAGCCATACCGGGACTAGCGGGAGACGGGACACCGGGGAGCTGTTTTTT
abundance: NA; d_gene: NA; v_gene: TRBV10-3; j_gene: TRBJ1-5; CDR3aa: CAISEYGGDQPQHF; CDR3nt: TGTGCCATCAGTGAGTATGGAGGGGACCAGCCCCAGCATTTT
abundance: NA; d_gene: TRBD1; v_gene: TRBV6-6; j_gene: TRBJ1-2; CDR3aa: CASSLTGVTGYTF; CDR3nt: TGTGCCAGCAGTTTAACAGGGGTAACTGGCTACACCTTC
abundance: NA; d_gene: TRBD1; v_gene: TRBV30; j_gene: TRBJ1-4; CDR3aa: CAWCRDRVGDEKLFF; CDR3nt: TGTGCCTGGTGCCGGGACAGGGTAGGAGATGAAAAACTGTTTTTT
abundance: NA; d_gene: NA; v_gene: TRBV18; j_gene: TRBJ2-1; CDR3aa: CASSPPDTLYNEQFF; CDR3nt: TGTGCCAGCTCACCTCCAGACACCCTCTACAATGAGCAGTTCTTC
abundance: NA; d_gene: TRBD1; v_gene: TRBV3-1/TRBV3-2; j_gene: TRBJ1-6; CDR3aa: CASSQAGGLGSPLHF; CDR3nt: TGTGCCAGCAGCCAAGCAGGGGGCTTGGGTTCACCCCTCCACTTT
abundance: once; d_gene: NA; v_gene: TRBV11-1; j_gene: TRBJ2-4; CDR3aa: CASSPEASKNIQYF; CDR3nt: TGTGCCAGCAGCCCAGAGGCTAGCAAAAACATTCAGTACTTC
abundance: NA; d_gene: NA; v_gene: TRBV6-1; j_gene: TRBJ2-5; CDR3aa: CASSEIGAETQYF; CDR3nt: TGTGCCAGCAGTGAAATAGGGGCAGAGACCCAGTACTTC
abundance: NA; d_gene: TRBD1; v_gene: TRBV6-1; j_gene: TRBJ2-5; CDR3aa: CASSDPLSGTGGETQYF; CDR3nt: TGTGCCAGCAGTGATCCACTTTCCGGGACAGGGGGAGAGACCCAGTACTTC
abundance: NA; d_gene: NA; v_gene: TRBV5-1; j_gene: TRBJ2-2; CDR3aa: CASSFADSHTGELFF; CDR3nt: TGCGCCAGCAGCTTTGCGGATTCTCACACCGGGGAGCTGTTTTTT
abundance: NA; d_gene: NA; v_gene: TRBV28; j_gene: TRBJ1-3; CDR3aa: CASRRERSGNTIYF; CDR3nt: TGTGCCAGCAGGAGGGAACGCTCTGGAAACACCATATATTTT
abundance: NA; d_gene: TRBD1; v_gene: TRBV2; j_gene: TRBJ1-1; CDR3aa: CASSEGTGEFGTEAFF; CDR3nt: TGTGCCAGCAGTGAAGGGACAGGGGAGTTTGGCACTGAAGCTTTCTTT
abundance: NA; d_gene: TRBD2; v_gene: TRBV19; j_gene: TRBJ2-1; CDR3aa: CASSLLAGEIYNEQFF; CDR3nt: TGTGCCAGTAGTCTCTTAGCGGGAGAGATCTACAATGAGCAGTTCTTC
abundance: NA; d_gene: NA; v_gene: TRBV30; j_gene: TRBJ2-1; CDR3aa: CAWSPVGSYNEQFF; CDR3nt: TGTGCCTGGAGTCCAGTTGGCTCCTACAATGAGCAGTTCTTC
abundance: NA; d_gene: TRBD1; v_gene: TRBV6-5; j_gene: TRBJ1-2; CDR3aa: CASSPRTGGVYGYTF; CDR3nt: TGTGCCAGCAGTCCCCGGACAGGGGGCGTCTATGGCTACACCTTC